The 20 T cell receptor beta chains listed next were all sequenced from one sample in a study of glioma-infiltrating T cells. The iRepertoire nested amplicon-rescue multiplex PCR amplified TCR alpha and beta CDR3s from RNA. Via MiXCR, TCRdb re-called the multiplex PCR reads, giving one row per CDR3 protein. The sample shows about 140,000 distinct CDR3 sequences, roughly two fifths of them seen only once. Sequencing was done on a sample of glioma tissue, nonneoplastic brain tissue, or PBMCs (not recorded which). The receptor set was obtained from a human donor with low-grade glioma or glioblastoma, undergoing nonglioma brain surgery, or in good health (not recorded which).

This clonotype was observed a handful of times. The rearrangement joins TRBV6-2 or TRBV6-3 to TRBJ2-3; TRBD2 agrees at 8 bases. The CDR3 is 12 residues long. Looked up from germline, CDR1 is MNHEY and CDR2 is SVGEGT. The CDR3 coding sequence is TGTGTCGTAGCGGGGAGCACAGATACGCAGTATTTT. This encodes CVVAGSTDTQYF.

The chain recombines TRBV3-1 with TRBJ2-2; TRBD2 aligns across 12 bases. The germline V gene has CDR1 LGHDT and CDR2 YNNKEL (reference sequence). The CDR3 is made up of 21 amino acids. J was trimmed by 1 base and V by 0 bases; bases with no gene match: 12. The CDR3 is CASSQDRLAGGPVLNTGELFF. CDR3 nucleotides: TGTGCCAGCAGCCAAGATCGGCTAGCGGGAGGGCCTGTATTGAACACCGGGGAGCTGTTTTTT.

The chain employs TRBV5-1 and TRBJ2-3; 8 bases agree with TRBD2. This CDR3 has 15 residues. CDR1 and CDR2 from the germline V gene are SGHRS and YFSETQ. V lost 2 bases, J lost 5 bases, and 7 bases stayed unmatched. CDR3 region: CASSFNGRAIDTQYF. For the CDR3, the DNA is TGCGCCAGCAGCTTTAACGGGAGGGCCATAGATACGCAGTATTTT.

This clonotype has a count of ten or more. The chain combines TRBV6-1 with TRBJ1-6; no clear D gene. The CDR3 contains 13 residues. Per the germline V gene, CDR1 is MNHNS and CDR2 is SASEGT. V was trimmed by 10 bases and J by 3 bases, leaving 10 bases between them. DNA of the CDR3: TGTGCCACCAACGGCGGCTATAATTCACCCCTCCACTTT. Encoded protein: CATNGGYNSPLHF.

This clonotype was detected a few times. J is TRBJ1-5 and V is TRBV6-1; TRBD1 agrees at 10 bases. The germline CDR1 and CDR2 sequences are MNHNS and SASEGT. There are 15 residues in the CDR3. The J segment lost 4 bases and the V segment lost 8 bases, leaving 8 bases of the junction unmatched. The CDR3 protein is CASVPGTGANQPQHF. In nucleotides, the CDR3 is TGTGCCAGCGTACCCGGGACAGGGGCAAATCAGCCCCAGCATTTT.

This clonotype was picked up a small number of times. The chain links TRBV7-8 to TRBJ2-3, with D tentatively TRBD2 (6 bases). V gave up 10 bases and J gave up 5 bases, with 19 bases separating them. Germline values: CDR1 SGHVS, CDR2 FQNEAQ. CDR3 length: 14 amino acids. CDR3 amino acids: CAISGGGTLDTQYF. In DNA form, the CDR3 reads TGTGCCATAAGTGGTGGCGGGACCCTAGATACGCAGTATTTT.

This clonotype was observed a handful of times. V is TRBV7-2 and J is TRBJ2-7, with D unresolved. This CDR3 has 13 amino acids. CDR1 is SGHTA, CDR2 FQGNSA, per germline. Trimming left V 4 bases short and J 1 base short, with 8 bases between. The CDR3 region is CASSYTVSYEQYF. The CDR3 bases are TGTGCCAGCAGCTACACGGTGTCCTACGAGCAGTACTTC.

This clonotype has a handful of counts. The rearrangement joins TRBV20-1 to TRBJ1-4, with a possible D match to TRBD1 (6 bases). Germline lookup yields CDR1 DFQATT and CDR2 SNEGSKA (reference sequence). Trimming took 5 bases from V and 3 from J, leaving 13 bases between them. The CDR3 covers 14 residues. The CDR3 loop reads CSAEDSRANEKLFF. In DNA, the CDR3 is TGCAGTGCTGAGGACAGCCGGGCTAATGAAAAACTGTTTTTT.

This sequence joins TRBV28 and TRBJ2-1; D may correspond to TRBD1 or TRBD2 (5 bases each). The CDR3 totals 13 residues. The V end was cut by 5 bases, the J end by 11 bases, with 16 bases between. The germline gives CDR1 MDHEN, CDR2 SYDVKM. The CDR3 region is CASSLGQGPQQFF. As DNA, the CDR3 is TGTGCCAGCAGTCTCGGGCAGGGACCTCAGCAGTTCTTC.

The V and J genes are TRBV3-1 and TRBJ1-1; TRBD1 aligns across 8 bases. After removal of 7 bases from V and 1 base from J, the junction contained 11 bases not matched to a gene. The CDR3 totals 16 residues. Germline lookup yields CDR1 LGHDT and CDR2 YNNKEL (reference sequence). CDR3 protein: CASNPSDTGGNTEAFF. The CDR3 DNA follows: TGTGCCAGCAACCCTAGCGATACAGGGGGGAACACTGAAGCTTTCTTT.

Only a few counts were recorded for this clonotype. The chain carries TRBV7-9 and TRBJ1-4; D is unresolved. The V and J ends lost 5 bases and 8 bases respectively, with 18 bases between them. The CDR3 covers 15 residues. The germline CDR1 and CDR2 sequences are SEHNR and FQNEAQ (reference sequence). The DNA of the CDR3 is TGTGCCAGCAGCCCAACCCCTAGAGGTAACGAAAAACTGTTTTTT. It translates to CASSPTPRGNEKLFF.

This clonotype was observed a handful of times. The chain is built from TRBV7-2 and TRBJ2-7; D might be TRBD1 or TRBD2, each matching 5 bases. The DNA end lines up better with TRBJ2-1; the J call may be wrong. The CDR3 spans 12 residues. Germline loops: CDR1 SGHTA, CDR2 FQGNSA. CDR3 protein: CASSLAGVGQFF. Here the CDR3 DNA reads TGTGCCAGCAGCTTAGCGGGGGTAGGGCAGTTCTTC.

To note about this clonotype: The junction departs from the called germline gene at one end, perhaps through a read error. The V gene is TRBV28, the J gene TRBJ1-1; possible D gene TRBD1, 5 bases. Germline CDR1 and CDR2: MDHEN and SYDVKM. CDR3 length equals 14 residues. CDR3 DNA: TGTGCCAGCAGAGTGTGGGGGTCGAACACTGAACCTTTCTTT. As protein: CASRVWGSNTEPFF. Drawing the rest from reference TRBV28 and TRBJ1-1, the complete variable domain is DVKVTQSSRYLVKRTGEKVFLECVQDMDHENMFWYRQDPGLGLRLIYFSYDVKMKEKGDIPEGYSVSREKKERFSLILESASTNQTSMYLCASRVWGSNTEPFFGQGTRLTVV.

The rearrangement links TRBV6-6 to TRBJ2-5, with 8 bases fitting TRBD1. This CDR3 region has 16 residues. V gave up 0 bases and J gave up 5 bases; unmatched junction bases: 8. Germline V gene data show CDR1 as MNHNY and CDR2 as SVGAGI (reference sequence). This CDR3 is CASSYSIQGGYETQYF. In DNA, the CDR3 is TGTGCCAGCAGTTACTCGATACAGGGGGGCTATGAGACCCAGTACTTC.

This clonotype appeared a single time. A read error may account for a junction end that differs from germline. CDR3 amino acids: CARSHGLAGSYNEQFF. The DNA for the CDR3 is TGTGCCCGCAGCCACGGACTAGCGGGATCCTACAATGAGCAGTTCTTC. The rearrangement links TRBV7-2 to TRBJ2-1; TRBD2 aligns across 12 bases. The germline gives CDR1 SGHTA, CDR2 FQGNSA. The CDR3 is 16 residues long.

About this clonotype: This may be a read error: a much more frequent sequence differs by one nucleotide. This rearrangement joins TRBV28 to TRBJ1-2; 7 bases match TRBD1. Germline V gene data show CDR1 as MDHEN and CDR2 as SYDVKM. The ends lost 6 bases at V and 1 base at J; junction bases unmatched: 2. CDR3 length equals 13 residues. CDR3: CASRPGGNYGYTF. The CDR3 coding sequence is TGTGCCAGCAGGCCAGGGGGTAACTATGGCTACACCTTC.

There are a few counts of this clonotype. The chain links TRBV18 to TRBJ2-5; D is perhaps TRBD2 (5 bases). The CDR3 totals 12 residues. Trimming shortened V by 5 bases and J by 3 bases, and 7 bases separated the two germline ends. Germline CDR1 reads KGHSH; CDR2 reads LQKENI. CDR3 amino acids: CASSRREETQYF. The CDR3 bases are TGTGCCAGCTCAAGGCGGGAAGAGACCCAGTACTTC. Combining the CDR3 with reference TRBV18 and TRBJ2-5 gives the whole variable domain NAGVMQNPRHLVRRRGQEARLRCSPMKGHSHVYWYRQLPEEGLKFMVYLQKENIIDESGMPKERFSAEFPKEGPSILRIQQVVRGDSAAYFCASSRREETQYFGPGTRLLVL.

DNA for the CDR3: TGTGCCAGCAGTGAAGATTTAGGGGGGGTCTACGAGCAGTACTTC. Amino acid sequence: CASSEDLGGVYEQYF. The chain employs TRBV2 and TRBJ2-7; the D gene is possibly TRBD2 (7 bases). Germline CDR1 reads SNHLY; CDR2 reads FYNNEI. The ends were cut back, 1 base at V and 3 bases at J, with 13 bases in the middle. This CDR3 region has 15 residues.

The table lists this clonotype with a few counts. The DNA of the CDR3 is TGCAGTGCCACCGGAGGACTAGCGGGAGGGACCTACGAGCAGTACTTC. Its translation is CSATGGLAGGTYEQYF. This rearrangement joins TRBV20-1 to TRBJ2-7; 15 positions agree with TRBD2. The CDR3 loop spans 16 amino acids. The J segment lost 2 bases and the V segment lost 6 bases, leaving 8 bases of the junction unmatched. Germline-derived CDR1 and CDR2 are DFQATT and SNEGSKA (reference sequence).

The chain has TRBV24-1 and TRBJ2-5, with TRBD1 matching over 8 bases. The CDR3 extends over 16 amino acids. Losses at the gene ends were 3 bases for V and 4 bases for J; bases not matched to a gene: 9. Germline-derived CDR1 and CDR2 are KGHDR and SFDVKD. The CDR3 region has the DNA TGTGCCACCAGTGATCTCCTCAGGGGGCCCGGAGAGACCCAGTACTTC. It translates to CATSDLLRGPGETQYF.